This T cell receptor (beta chain) was captured in a study of blood T cells in healthy people across ages. Combining a sample-barcoded 5' primer with a J-beta primer mix, a second PCR ran for 7 to 11 cycles. Template switching added a 12-random-nucleotide identifier to every cDNA molecule. TCRdb independently ran MiXCR on the 5' RACE reads; one entry per CDR3 protein. The sample contains hundreds of thousands of distinct CDR3 sequences, roughly 50% of which appear only once. Study-wide points: When set beside aged donors, long-lived donors presented more naive CD4+ cells and higher diversity. Roughly linear declines in TCR beta diversity per million T cells occurred with age. PBMC samples, being unsorted, prevented any conclusive comparison of naive and antigen-experienced cells.

To note about this clonotype: Its cognate antigen is unknown.

The V end was cut by 6 bases, the J end by 4 bases, with 15 bases between. Germline V CDR1 and CDR2: DFQATT, SNEGSKA (reference sequence). This CDR3 is 13 amino acids long. The receptor was derived from an older woman in good health. Sequencing used blood. The genes are TRBV20-1 and TRBJ1-1, with TRBD1 as a possible D gene (5 bases). CDR3 DNA: TGCAGTGCCCCACTGGGGAGGGGCACTGAAGCTTTCTTT. Translation gives CSAPLGRGTEAFF.